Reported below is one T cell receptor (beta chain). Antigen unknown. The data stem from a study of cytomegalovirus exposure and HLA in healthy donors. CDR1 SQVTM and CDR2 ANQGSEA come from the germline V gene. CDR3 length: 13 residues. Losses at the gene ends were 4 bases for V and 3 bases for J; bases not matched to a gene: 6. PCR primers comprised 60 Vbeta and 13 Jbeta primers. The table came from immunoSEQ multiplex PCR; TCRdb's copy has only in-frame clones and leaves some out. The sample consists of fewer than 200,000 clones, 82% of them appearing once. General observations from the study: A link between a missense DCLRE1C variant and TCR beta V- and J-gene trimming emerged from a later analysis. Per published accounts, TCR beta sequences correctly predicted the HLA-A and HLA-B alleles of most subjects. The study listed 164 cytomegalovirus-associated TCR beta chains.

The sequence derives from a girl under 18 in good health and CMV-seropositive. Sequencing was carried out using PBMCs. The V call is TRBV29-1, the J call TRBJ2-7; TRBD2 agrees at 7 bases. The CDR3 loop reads CSVGRETYYEQYF. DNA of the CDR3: TGCAGCGTTGGGCGGGAGACTTACTACGAGCAGTACTTC.